This passage covers 18 T cell receptor beta chains from one sample sequenced in a study of blood T cell repertoires in COVID-19. Sequenced by immunoSEQ multiplex PCR; TCRdb stores in-frame clones only, minus some. Of approximately 15,000 clones listed, around 73% were seen once; the top ten hold approximately 23%. The sample was peripheral blood. These receptors were taken from a man aged 55-75 years with active or convalescent COVID-19.

The gene calls are TRBV9 and TRBJ2-3; D remains unclear. CDR1 and CDR2 from the germline V gene are SGDLS and YYNGEE. There are 15 residues in the CDR3. Between the trimmed V and J ends, which lost 1 base and 0 bases, there was a span of 9 bases. CDR3 residues: CASSVTQVSTDTQYF. For the CDR3, the DNA is TGTGCCAGCAGCGTAACTCAAGTGAGCACAGATACGCAGTATTTT.

The chain employs TRBV6-5 and TRBJ1-1, with D hard to call. CDR3 length equals 13 residues. Trimming cost V 7 bases and J 0 bases, with 9 bases left between them. Germline V gene lookup returns CDR1 MNHEY and CDR2 SVGAGI. DNA of the CDR3: TGTGCCAGCAACGCAGGAATGAACACTGAAGCTTTCTTT. Translated: CASNAGMNTEAFF.

The chain links TRBV6-5 to TRBJ1-4; TRBD1 agrees at 9 bases. V lost 2 bases, J lost 8 bases, and 3 bases stayed unmatched. Germline values: CDR1 MNHEY, CDR2 SVGAGI. The CDR3 extends over 14 amino acids. CDR3 amino acids: CASSYRGQGEKLFF. The CDR3 coding sequence is TGTGCCAGCAGTTACAGGGGACAGGGAGAAAAACTGTTTTTT.

This chain's CDR3 is CASRTRSFNYGYTF. The CDR3 DNA sequence: TGTGCCAGCAGAACGCGGTCCTTTAACTATGGCTACACCTTC. The V call is TRBV6-5, the J call TRBJ1-2, with unresolved D. The CDR3 has 14 amino acids. Trimming cost V 6 bases and J 1 base, with 12 bases left between them. CDR1 is MNHEY and CDR2 is SVGAGI in the germline V gene.

The rearrangement links TRBV5-1 to TRBJ1-2; D uncertain. The CDR3 runs 13 residues. Between the trimmed V and J ends, which lost 0 bases and 7 bases, there was a span of 10 bases. CDR1 is SGHRS and CDR2 is YFSETQ in the germline V gene. CDR3 coding DNA: TGCGCCAGCAGCTTGGGCCAGGTTACTGGCTACACCTTC. This translates into CASSLGQVTGYTF.

This clone was counted between two and nine times. The chain couples TRBV20-1 to TRBJ1-5; TRBD1 is a possible D gene (5 bases). The CDR3 loop spans 16 amino acids. V was trimmed by 3 bases and J by 5 bases, leaving 20 bases between them. Germline V gives CDR1 DFQATT, CDR2 SNEGSKA (reference sequence). CDR3 DNA sequence: TGCAGTGCTAGTTTCCGTCAGGGTGGTACTGATCAGCCCCAGCATTTT. Its translation: CSASFRQGGTDQPQHF.

DNA for the CDR3: TGTGCCAGCAGCCTCCGGGGACAGGGGGCTTACAATGAGCAGTTCTTC. Translating gives CASSLRGQGAYNEQFF. V usage is TRBV6-6 and J usage is TRBJ2-1, with 12 bases aligning to TRBD1. The V gene end was trimmed by 6 bases and the J gene end by 4 bases; junction bases not matched to a gene: 7. Germline V gives CDR1 MNHNY, CDR2 SVGAGI (reference sequence). The CDR3 contains 16 residues.

The chain carries TRBV6-5 and TRBJ1-1, with TRBD1 matching 9 bases. The CDR3 spans 14 residues. Trimming at V came to 5 bases and at J to 11 bases, leaving 12 bases not matched to a gene. Germline loops: CDR1 MNHEY, CDR2 SVGAGI. The CDR3 nucleotides read TGTGCCAGCAGTCCGGGACAGGGAGATAAAGTGGCTTTCTTT. Amino acids: CASSPGQGDKVAFF.

This clone was picked up a small number of times. V and J are TRBV15 and TRBJ2-7; 10 bases match TRBD1. Germline V gene sequence: CDR1 LNHNV, CDR2 YYDKDF (reference sequence). V was clipped by 1 base and J by 2 bases; unmatched bases: 2. This CDR3 is built from 15 residues. The CDR3 here is CATSRGGTGAYEQYF. Written as DNA, the CDR3 is TGTGCCACCAGCAGAGGGGGGACAGGGGCCTACGAGCAGTACTTC.

This clone was recorded a few times. The rearrangement links TRBV12-5 to TRBJ2-1; TRBD2 matches at 13 bases. CDR1 and CDR2 from the germline V gene are LGHNT and FRNRAP. The length of the CDR3 is 15 residues. With 7 bases clipped from V and 4 bases from J, the junction kept 4 bases outside the gene matches. CDR3 amino acids: CASAGLAGAYNEQFF. In DNA form, the CDR3 reads TGTGCTAGTGCCGGACTAGCGGGAGCGTACAATGAGCAGTTCTTC.

V is TRBV5-1 and J is TRBJ2-1, with D perhaps matching TRBD1 (6 bases). Germline loops: CDR1 SGHRS, CDR2 YFSETQ. The ends were cut back, 2 bases at V and 7 bases at J, with 7 bases in the middle. The CDR3 runs to 12 residues. The CDR3 DNA reads as TGCGCCAGCAGCTTACAGGGTAATGAGCAGTTCTTC. It encodes CASSLQGNEQFF.

The chain recombines TRBV30 with TRBJ1-1; 7 nucleotides agree with TRBD1. V was clipped by 5 bases and J by 4 bases; unmatched bases: 22. Germline V gene lookup returns CDR1 GTSNPN and CDR2 SVGIG (reference sequence). CDR3 length equals 18 residues. The CDR3 region has the DNA TGTGCCTGGGCCCGAAGGGGGCTTACAGGGATGGAAGGCACTGAAGCTTTCTTT. This sequence encodes CAWARRGLTGMEGTEAFF.

The J gene is TRBJ1-2, the V gene TRBV28, with a weak D call TRBD1 (5 bases). CDR1 and CDR2 from the germline V gene are MDHEN and SYDVKM. V lost 8 bases and J 2 bases, leaving 24 bases between the germline ends. CDR3 length: 17 amino acids. CDR3 sequence reads: CASLGGGLGPPNYGYTF. The CDR3 nucleotides are TGTGCCAGCCTGGGGGGGGGTTTGGGACCTCCGAACTATGGCTACACCTTC.

The rearrangement uses TRBV5-1 and TRBJ2-5, with 7 bases aligning to TRBD1. The CDR3 consists of 15 residues. CDR1 and CDR2 (germline): SGHRS, YFSETQ. Trimming took 4 bases from V and 1 from J; bases not matched to a gene: 7. In DNA form, the CDR3 reads TGCGCCAGCAGCGGGAGTGGACAGGTCCAAGAGACCCAGTACTTC. Translating gives CASSGSGQVQETQYF.

The gene calls are TRBV13 and TRBJ1-2; 7 bases line up with TRBD1. Germline CDR1 reads PRHDT; CDR2 reads FYEKMQ (reference sequence). V was clipped by 3 bases and J by 2 bases; unmatched bases: 3. The CDR3 sequence is 14 residues long. This chain's CDR3 is CASSFNRGNYGYTF. CDR3 DNA sequence: TGTGCCAGCAGCTTCAACAGGGGAAACTATGGCTACACCTTC.

The J gene is TRBJ2-1, the V gene TRBV6-2 or TRBV6-3, with 9 bases that match TRBD2. This CDR3 region has 17 residues. Germline loops: CDR1 MNHEY, CDR2 SVGEGT. J was trimmed by 4 bases and V by 0 bases; bases with no gene match: 7. In DNA form, the CDR3 reads TGTGCCAGCAGTTACTCCCCCGCTAGCGGGGTATACAATGAGCAGTTCTTC. As protein: CASSYSPASGVYNEQFF.

The CDR3 coding sequence is TGCGCCAGCAGTGATGGGAGGGAGCAGTACTTC. As protein: CASSDGREQYF. This rearrangement joins TRBV10-2 to TRBJ2-7; D might be TRBD2 (6 bases). CDR3 size: 11 residues. Germline CDR1 is WSHSY and CDR2 is SAAADI. V lost 3 bases and J 7 bases, leaving 7 bases between the germline ends.

V usage is TRBV7-3 and J usage is TRBJ1-1; D unresolved. Germline CDR1 SGHTA, CDR2 FQGTGA. The CDR3 contains 13 residues. V lost 5 bases and J lost 1, with 8 bases in between. DNA for the CDR3: TGTGCCAGCAGCAGCGGGCCGAACACTGAAGCTTTCTTT. Translating gives CASSSGPNTEAFF.